A selection of T cell receptor beta chains follows, all from one sample in a study of blood T cell repertoires in COVID-19. Profiling relied on immunoSEQ multiplex PCR, and the TCRdb table lists in-frame clones only, not all of them. The repertoire holds a few hundred thousand clones, with approximately 92% as singletons. Sequenced material: PBMCs or T cells enriched from blood (not recorded which). Receptors originate from a man aged 25 to 40 who had recovered from COVID-19. Each CDR3 is given with its conserved first and last residue. Part of the rows lack a size; the others show once, few, many or a class for expanded clones.

v_gene: TRBV28
len: 13
abundance: NA
j_gene: TRBJ1-1
CDR3aa: CASTEQGWTEAFF

v_gene: TRBV7-9
len: 17
abundance: NA
j_gene: TRBJ1-2
CDR3aa: CASSPRGQLVSDYGYTF

v_gene: TRBV3-1/TRBV3-2
len: 14
abundance: once
j_gene: TRBJ2-5
CDR3aa: CASSTGGGQETQYF

v_gene: TRBV12-3/TRBV12-4
len: 13
abundance: NA
j_gene: TRBJ2-1
CDR3aa: CASSLTGVNEQFF

v_gene: TRBV6-6
len: 15
abundance: NA
j_gene: TRBJ1-2
CDR3aa: CASSYFEEDGYGYTF

v_gene: TRBV3-1/TRBV3-2
len: 14
abundance: few
j_gene: TRBJ1-3
CDR3aa: CASSLRETGNTIYF

v_gene: TRBV2
len: 16
abundance: NA
j_gene: TRBJ1-3
CDR3aa: CASRSPGQGAGNTIYF

v_gene: TRBV4-1
len: 14
abundance: NA
j_gene: TRBJ2-7
CDR3aa: CASSQGDRANEQYF

v_gene: TRBV6-5
len: 12
abundance: NA
j_gene: TRBJ2-7
CDR3aa: CATSYRGYEQYF

v_gene: TRBV2
len: 14
abundance: once
j_gene: TRBJ2-3
CDR3aa: CASMGGLPTDTQYF

v_gene: TRBV3-1/TRBV3-2
len: 15
abundance: NA
j_gene: TRBJ1-1
CDR3aa: CASSQGLQWDTEAFF

v_gene: TRBV27
len: 15
abundance: NA
j_gene: TRBJ2-2
CDR3aa: CASSLSSGTTGELFF

v_gene: TRBV21-1
len: 15
abundance: NA
j_gene: TRBJ2-7
CDR3aa: CASSKAYRGLYEQYF

v_gene: TRBV10-1
len: 15
abundance: NA
j_gene: TRBJ2-3
CDR3aa: CASSSGGEGTDTQYF

v_gene: TRBV7-9
len: 14
abundance: NA
j_gene: TRBJ1-4
CDR3aa: CASSSGYREEKLFF

v_gene: TRBV28
len: 12
abundance: NA
j_gene: TRBJ1-6
CDR3aa: CASRTPGSPLHF

v_gene: TRBV7-3
len: 15
abundance: NA
j_gene: TRBJ2-1
CDR3aa: CASSLGGISYNEQFF

v_gene: TRBV4-1
len: 18
abundance: NA
j_gene: TRBJ1-1
CDR3aa: CASSQDRVSGGPGTEAFF

v_gene: TRBV5-1
len: 16
abundance: NA
j_gene: TRBJ2-3
CDR3aa: CASSLDGGTETDTQYF

v_gene: TRBV5-1
len: 14
abundance: NA
j_gene: TRBJ1-3
CDR3aa: CASSQQGFGNTIYF

v_gene: TRBV7-6
len: 15
abundance: NA
j_gene: TRBJ2-3
CDR3aa: CASSVTSGRTDTQYF

v_gene: TRBV2
len: 15
abundance: NA
j_gene: TRBJ2-4
CDR3aa: CASSGRRTIKNIQYF

v_gene: TRBV4-1
len: 18
abundance: NA
j_gene: TRBJ2-2
CDR3aa: CASSQDRSGRMNTGELFF

v_gene: TRBV6-5
len: 14
abundance: once
j_gene: TRBJ2-5
CDR3aa: CASRTGTLQETQYF

v_gene: TRBV28
len: 13
abundance: NA
j_gene: TRBJ1-2
CDR3aa: CASSFRAGDGYTF

v_gene: TRBV5-1
len: 14
abundance: NA
j_gene: TRBJ1-1
CDR3aa: CASRGTAGNTEAFF

v_gene: TRBV11-2
len: 15
abundance: NA
j_gene: TRBJ2-1
CDR3aa: CASSPASTSYNEQFF

v_gene: TRBV7-9
len: 14
abundance: NA
j_gene: TRBJ2-3
CDR3aa: CASSLLANPDTQYF

v_gene: TRBV10-3
len: 15
abundance: NA
j_gene: TRBJ2-3
CDR3aa: CAISESSGRGDTQYF

v_gene: TRBV28
len: 14
abundance: once
j_gene: TRBJ1-2
CDR3aa: CASSSGQGSYGYTF

v_gene: TRBV11-2
len: 17
abundance: NA
j_gene: TRBJ1-6
CDR3aa: CASSLDLEGSKSSPLHF

v_gene: TRBV4-1
len: 16
abundance: NA
j_gene: TRBJ2-2
CDR3aa: CASSHSAVANTGELFF

v_gene: TRBV3-1/TRBV3-2
len: 12
abundance: NA
j_gene: TRBJ2-4
CDR3aa: CASSQTEDIQYF

v_gene: TRBV6-5
len: 14
abundance: NA
j_gene: TRBJ1-5
CDR3aa: CASSRDSSNQPQHF

v_gene: TRBV4-2
len: 17
abundance: once
j_gene: TRBJ1-1
CDR3aa: CASSQDGVQGLDTEAFF

v_gene: TRBV7-2
len: 18
abundance: NA
j_gene: TRBJ2-2
CDR3aa: CASSLDLAGGVGTGELFF

v_gene: TRBV28
len: 13
abundance: few
j_gene: TRBJ2-6
CDR3aa: CASRGAGANVLTF

v_gene: TRBV2
len: 15
abundance: NA
j_gene: TRBJ2-1
CDR3aa: CASSEAGIAGGEQFF

v_gene: TRBV25-1
len: 15
abundance: few
j_gene: TRBJ2-5
CDR3aa: CAGQGTSGRVETQYF

v_gene: TRBV6-5
len: 13
abundance: NA
j_gene: TRBJ1-2
CDR3aa: CASSYGQNYGYTF

v_gene: TRBV15
len: 11
abundance: NA
j_gene: TRBJ2-7
CDR3aa: CATRDSYEQYF

v_gene: TRBV7-9
len: 14
abundance: few
j_gene: TRBJ2-5
CDR3aa: CASTLTRNQETQYF

v_gene: TRBV5-1
len: 15
abundance: NA
j_gene: TRBJ2-1
CDR3aa: CASSYPGQAYNEQFF

v_gene: TRBV5-1
len: 18
abundance: NA
j_gene: TRBJ1-2
CDR3aa: CASSRETPDRSVVVGYTF

v_gene: TRBV28
len: 13
abundance: NA
j_gene: TRBJ1-2
CDR3aa: CASLRGGANGYTF

v_gene: TRBV9
len: 17
abundance: NA
j_gene: TRBJ2-6
CDR3aa: CASSVGGGSDGANVLTF

v_gene: TRBV6-1
len: 17
abundance: once
j_gene: TRBJ1-6
CDR3aa: CASSEMGPGSYNSPLHF

v_gene: TRBV5-1
len: 17
abundance: NA
j_gene: TRBJ2-1
CDR3aa: CASSPQPAGVIINEQFF

v_gene: TRBV29-1
len: 13
abundance: NA
j_gene: TRBJ2-7
CDR3aa: CSVADSLSYEQYF

v_gene: TRBV5-8
len: 16
abundance: NA
j_gene: TRBJ2-3
CDR3aa: CASSRAPGQGTDTQYF

v_gene: TRBV6-5
len: 16
abundance: NA
j_gene: TRBJ2-7
CDR3aa: CASSYSGASGNYEQYF

v_gene: TRBV3-1/TRBV3-2
len: 12
abundance: NA
j_gene: TRBJ2-3
CDR3aa: CASSPNTDTQYF

v_gene: TRBV4-2
len: 19
abundance: NA
j_gene: TRBJ2-1
CDR3aa: CASSQDHPSGPRDYNEQFF

v_gene: TRBV21-1
len: 19
abundance: NA
j_gene: TRBJ2-3
CDR3aa: CASSKVAPRGREGEDTQYF

v_gene: TRBV27
len: 14
abundance: NA
j_gene: TRBJ1-1
CDR3aa: CASSFADMNTEAFF

v_gene: TRBV5-6
len: 14
abundance: NA
j_gene: TRBJ1-5
CDR3aa: CASSRGTVNQPQHF

v_gene: TRBV10-3
len: 12
abundance: NA
j_gene: TRBJ1-2
CDR3aa: CAGLTANYGYTF

v_gene: TRBV20-1
len: 11
abundance: NA
j_gene: TRBJ2-7
CDR3aa: CSASPAYEQYF